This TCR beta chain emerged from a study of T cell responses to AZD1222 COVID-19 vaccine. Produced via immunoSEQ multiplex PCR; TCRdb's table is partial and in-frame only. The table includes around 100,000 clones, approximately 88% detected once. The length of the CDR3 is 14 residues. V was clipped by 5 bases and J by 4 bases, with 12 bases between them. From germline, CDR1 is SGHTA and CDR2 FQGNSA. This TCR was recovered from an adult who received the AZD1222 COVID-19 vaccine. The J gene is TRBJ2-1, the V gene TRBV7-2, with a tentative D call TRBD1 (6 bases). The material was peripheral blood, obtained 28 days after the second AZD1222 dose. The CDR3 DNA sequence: TGTGCCAGCAGCACCAGACAGGATTACAATGAGCAGTTCTTC. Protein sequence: CASSTRQDYNEQFF.